One sample yielded the 9 T cell receptor beta chains listed below, sequenced in a study of blood T cell repertoires in COVID-19. The protocol was immunoSEQ multiplex PCR, while the TCRdb copy is restricted to in-frame clones and leaves out a portion. The sample has just over 350,000 clones, about 90% seen once. Sequenced input: PBMCs or T cells enriched from blood (not recorded which). These receptors were collected from a woman aged 25-40 years who had recovered from COVID-19.

The chain is built from TRBV30 and TRBJ1-1, with a tentative D call TRBD1 (6 bases). The germline V gene has CDR1 GTSNPN and CDR2 SVGIG (reference sequence). The CDR3 loop spans 14 amino acids. Trimming pared 5 bases from V and 0 bases from J, leaving 13 bases between. CDR3 loop: CAWGGGWMNTEAFF. CDR3 coding DNA: TGTGCCTGGGGGGGCGGGTGGATGAACACTGAAGCTTTCTTT.

The CDR3 region has the DNA TGTGCCAGCAGCGCCGGGCTGGGGCTAGCGGGAGAGGGCGAGCAGTACTTC. Amino acids: CASSAGLGLAGEGEQYF. The V gene is TRBV9, the J gene TRBJ2-7; TRBD2 aligns across 10 bases. With 3 bases clipped from V and 6 bases from J, the junction kept 15 bases outside the gene matches. The CDR3 is made up of 17 amino acids. Germline V gene data show CDR1 as SGDLS and CDR2 as YYNGEE.

In nucleotides, the CDR3 is TGTGCCAGTAGTATCCTCCGGGCTAGCGGGAGCACAGATACGCAGTATTTT. As protein: CASSILRASGSTDTQYF. The V and J genes are TRBV19 and TRBJ2-3; 8 bases fit TRBD2. CDR1 and CDR2 from the germline V gene are LNHDA and SQIVND (reference sequence). V trimming: 3 bases; J trimming: 0 bases; junction bases outside the gene matches: 8. The CDR3 totals 17 residues.

V usage is TRBV7-9 and J usage is TRBJ2-7; possibly TRBD2 for D (6 bases). Germline-derived CDR1 and CDR2 are SEHNR and FQNEAQ (reference sequence). V lost 5 bases, J lost 3 bases, and 17 bases lay in between. The CDR3 runs to 15 residues. Here the CDR3 DNA reads TGTGCCAGCAGCCACCGAACGACTAGAATCTACGAGCAGTACTTC. This codes for CASSHRTTRIYEQYF.

The chain links TRBV6-4 to TRBJ2-5; 11 bases fit TRBD2. V trimming: 5 bases; J trimming: 4 bases; junction bases outside the gene matches: 6. CDR1 is MRHNA and CDR2 is SNTAGT in the germline V gene. The CDR3 is made up of 15 amino acids. The CDR3, as DNA: TGTGCCAGCAGTACTATAGCGGGAGGGGGAGAGACCCAGTACTTC. Its translation is CASSTIAGGGETQYF.

The chain is built from TRBV18 and TRBJ2-7, with D perhaps matching TRBD2 (5 bases). Germline CDR1 KGHSH, CDR2 LQKENI. This CDR3 has 17 amino acids. Trimming pared 4 bases from V and 2 bases from J, leaving 21 bases between. CDR3 DNA: TGTGCCAGCTCACTTACCTACACCAAGGAGGTACCCTACGAGCAGTACTTC. Protein sequence: CASSLTYTKEVPYEQYF.

V usage is TRBV4-1 and J usage is TRBJ2-5, with 8 bases matching TRBD2. Germline values: CDR1 MGHRA, CDR2 YSYEKL. The CDR3 totals 15 residues. The junction had 7 bases not matched to a gene; V was cut back by 2 bases and J by 5 bases. CDR3 bases: TGCGCCAGCAGCCAAACCGGACTAGCAGCGGAGACCCAGTACTTC. Amino acid sequence: CASSQTGLAAETQYF.

This chain uses TRBV5-4 with TRBJ2-1; 8 bases fit TRBD2. V trimming: 4 bases; J trimming: 9 bases; junction bases outside the gene matches: 9. The CDR3 is 14 residues long. Germline V gene sequence: CDR1 SGHNT, CDR2 YYREEE (reference sequence). CDR3 sequence: CASSPGTRESEQFF. The CDR3 nucleotides read TGTGCCAGCAGCCCCGGGACTAGGGAGAGTGAGCAGTTCTTC.

The chain couples TRBV19 to TRBJ1-5, with TRBD1 matching 9 bases. This CDR3 region has 16 residues. Trimming cost V 6 bases and J 4 bases; bases outside gene matches: 10. Looked up from germline, CDR1 is LNHDA and CDR2 is SQIVND (reference sequence). CDR3 sequence reads: CASSSLPTGGNQPQHF. CDR3 nucleotide sequence: TGTGCCAGTAGCAGCCTTCCGACAGGGGGGAATCAGCCCCAGCATTTT.